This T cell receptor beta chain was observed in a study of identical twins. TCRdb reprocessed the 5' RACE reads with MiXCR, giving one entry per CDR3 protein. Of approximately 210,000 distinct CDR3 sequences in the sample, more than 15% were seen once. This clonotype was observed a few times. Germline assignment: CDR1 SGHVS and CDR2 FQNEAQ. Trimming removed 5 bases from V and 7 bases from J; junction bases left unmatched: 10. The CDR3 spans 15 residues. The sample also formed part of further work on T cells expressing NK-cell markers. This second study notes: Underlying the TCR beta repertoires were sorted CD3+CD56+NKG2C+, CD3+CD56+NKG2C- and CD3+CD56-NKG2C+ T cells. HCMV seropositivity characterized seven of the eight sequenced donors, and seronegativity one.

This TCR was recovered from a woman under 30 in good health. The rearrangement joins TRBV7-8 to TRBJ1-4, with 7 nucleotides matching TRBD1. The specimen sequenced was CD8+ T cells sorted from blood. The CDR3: CASSIYTGEGEKLFF. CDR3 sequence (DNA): TGTGCCAGCAGCATCTATACAGGGGAGGGTGAAAAACTGTTTTTT.